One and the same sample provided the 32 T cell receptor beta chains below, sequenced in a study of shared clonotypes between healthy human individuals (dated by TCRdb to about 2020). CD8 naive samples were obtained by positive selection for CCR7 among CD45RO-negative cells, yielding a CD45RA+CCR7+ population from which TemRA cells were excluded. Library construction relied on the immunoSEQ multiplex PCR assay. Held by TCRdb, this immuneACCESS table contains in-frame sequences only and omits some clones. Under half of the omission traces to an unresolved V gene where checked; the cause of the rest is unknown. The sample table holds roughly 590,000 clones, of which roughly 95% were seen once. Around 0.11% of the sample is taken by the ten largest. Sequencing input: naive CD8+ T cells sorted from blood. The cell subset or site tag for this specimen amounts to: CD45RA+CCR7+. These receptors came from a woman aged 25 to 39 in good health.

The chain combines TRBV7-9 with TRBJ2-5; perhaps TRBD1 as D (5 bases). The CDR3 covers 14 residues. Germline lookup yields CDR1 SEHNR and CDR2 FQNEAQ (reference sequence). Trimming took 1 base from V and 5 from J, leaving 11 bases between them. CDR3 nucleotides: TGTGCCAGCAGCTTAGAAAGGGGTTGGGAGACCCAGTACTTC. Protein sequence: CASSLERGWETQYF.

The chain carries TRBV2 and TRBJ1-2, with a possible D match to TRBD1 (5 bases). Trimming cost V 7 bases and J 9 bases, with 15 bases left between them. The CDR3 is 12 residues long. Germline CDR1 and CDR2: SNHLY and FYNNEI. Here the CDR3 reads CASIGAGRSYTF. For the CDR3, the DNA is TGTGCCAGCATTGGGGCGGGAAGGAGCTACACCTTC.

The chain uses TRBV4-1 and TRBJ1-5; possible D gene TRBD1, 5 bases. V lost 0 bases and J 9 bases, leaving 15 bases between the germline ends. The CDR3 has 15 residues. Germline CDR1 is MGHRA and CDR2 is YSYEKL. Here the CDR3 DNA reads TGCGCCAGCAGCCAAGATCCAGGGTCTCCCGGGCCCCAGCATTTT. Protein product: CASSQDPGSPGPQHF.

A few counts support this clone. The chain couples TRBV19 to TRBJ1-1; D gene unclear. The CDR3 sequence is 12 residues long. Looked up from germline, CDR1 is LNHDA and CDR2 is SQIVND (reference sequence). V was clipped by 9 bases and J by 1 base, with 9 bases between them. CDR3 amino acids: CARRTENTEAFF. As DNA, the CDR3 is TGTGCCAGGAGGACGGAGAACACTGAAGCTTTCTTT.

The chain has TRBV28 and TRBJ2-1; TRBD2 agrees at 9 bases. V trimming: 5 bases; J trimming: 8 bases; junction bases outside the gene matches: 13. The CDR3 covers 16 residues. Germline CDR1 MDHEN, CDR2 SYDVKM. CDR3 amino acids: CASSPHSGRTSDEQFF. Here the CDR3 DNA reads TGTGCCAGCAGTCCTCATAGCGGGAGAACATCTGATGAGCAGTTCTTC.

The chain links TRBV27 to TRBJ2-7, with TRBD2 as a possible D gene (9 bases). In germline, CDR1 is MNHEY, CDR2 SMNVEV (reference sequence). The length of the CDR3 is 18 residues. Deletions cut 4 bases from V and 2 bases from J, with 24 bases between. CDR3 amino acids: CASSWTGIGSGRAYEQYF. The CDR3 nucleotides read TGTGCCAGCAGTTGGACAGGGATTGGTAGCGGGAGAGCCTACGAGCAGTACTTC.

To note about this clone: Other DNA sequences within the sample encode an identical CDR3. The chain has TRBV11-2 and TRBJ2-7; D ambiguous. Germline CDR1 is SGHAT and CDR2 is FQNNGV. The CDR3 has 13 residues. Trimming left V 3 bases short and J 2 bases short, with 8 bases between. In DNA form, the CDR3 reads TGTGCCAGCAGCTTTTCCTGGACCTACGAGCAGTACTTC. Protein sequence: CASSFSWTYEQYF.

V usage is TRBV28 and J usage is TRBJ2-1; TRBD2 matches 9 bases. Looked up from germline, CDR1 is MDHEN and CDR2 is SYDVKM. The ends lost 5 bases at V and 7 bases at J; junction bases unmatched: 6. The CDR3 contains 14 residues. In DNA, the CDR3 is TGTGCCAGCAGTCTTAGCGGGAGTGGAAATGAGCAGTTCTTC. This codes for CASSLSGSGNEQFF.

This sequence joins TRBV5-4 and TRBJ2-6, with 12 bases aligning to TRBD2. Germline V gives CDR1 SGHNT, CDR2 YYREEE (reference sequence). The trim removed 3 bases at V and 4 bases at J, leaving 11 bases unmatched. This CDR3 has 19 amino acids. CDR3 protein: CASSSLRLAGALGANVLTF. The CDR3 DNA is TGTGCCAGCAGCTCTCTCAGACTAGCGGGAGCATTAGGGGCCAACGTCCTGACTTTC.

This chain's CDR3 is CASRGEKLFF. The DNA of the CDR3 is TGTGCCAGCCGAGGGGAAAAACTGTTTTTT. V is TRBV25-1 and J is TRBJ1-4; D unclear. V was trimmed by 8 bases and J by 8 bases, leaving 6 bases between them. The CDR3 runs to 10 residues. Germline CDR1 reads MGHDK; CDR2 reads SYGVNS.

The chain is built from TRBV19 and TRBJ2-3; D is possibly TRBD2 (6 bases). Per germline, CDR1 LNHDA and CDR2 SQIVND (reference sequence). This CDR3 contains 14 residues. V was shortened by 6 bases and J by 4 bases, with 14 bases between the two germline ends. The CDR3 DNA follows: TGTGCCAGTAGCGACAGTGGAGGGCCAGATACGCAGTATTTT. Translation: CASSDSGGPDTQYF.

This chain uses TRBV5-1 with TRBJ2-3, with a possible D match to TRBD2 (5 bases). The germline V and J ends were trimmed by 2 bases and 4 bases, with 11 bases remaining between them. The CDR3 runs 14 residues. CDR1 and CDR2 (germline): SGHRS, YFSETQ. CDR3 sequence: CASSLVEDADTQYF. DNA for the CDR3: TGCGCCAGCAGCTTAGTGGAGGACGCAGATACGCAGTATTTT.

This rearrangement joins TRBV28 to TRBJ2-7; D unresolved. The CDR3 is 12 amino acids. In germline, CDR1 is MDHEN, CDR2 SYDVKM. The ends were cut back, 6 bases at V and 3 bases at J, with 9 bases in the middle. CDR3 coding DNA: TGTGCCAGCAGCCGACAAGTCTACGAGCAGTACTTC. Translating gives CASSRQVYEQYF.

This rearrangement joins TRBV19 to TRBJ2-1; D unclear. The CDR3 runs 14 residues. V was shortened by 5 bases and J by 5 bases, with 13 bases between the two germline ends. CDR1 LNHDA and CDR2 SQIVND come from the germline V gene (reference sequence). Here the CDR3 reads CASSPWGEDNEQFF. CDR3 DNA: TGTGCCAGTAGTCCTTGGGGTGAGGACAATGAGCAGTTCTTC. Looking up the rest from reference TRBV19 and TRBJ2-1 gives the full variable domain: DGGITQSPKYLFRKEGQNVTLSCEQNLNHDAMYWYRQDPGQGLRLIYYSQIVNDFQKGDIAEGYSVSREKKESFPLTVTSAQKNPTAFYLCASSPWGEDNEQFFGPGTRLTVL.

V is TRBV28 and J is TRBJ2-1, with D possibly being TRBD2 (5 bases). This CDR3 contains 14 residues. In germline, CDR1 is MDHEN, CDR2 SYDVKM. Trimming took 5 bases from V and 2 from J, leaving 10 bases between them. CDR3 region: CASSTRTPYNEQFF. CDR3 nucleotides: TGTGCCAGCAGTACTCGGACTCCCTACAATGAGCAGTTCTTC.

For the CDR3, the DNA is TGTGCCAGCCTGCTAGCGGGTGATTACGAGCAGTACTTC. Residues: CASLLAGDYEQYF. The V call is TRBV28, the J call TRBJ2-7; 8 nucleotides match TRBD2. J gave up 4 bases and V 8 bases, and 7 bases lay outside the gene matches. CDR1 MDHEN and CDR2 SYDVKM come from the germline V gene. CDR3 length: 13 residues.

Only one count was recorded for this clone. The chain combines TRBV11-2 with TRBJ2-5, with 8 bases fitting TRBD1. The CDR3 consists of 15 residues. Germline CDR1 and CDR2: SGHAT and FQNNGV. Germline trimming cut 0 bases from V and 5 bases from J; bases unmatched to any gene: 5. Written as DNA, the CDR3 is TGTGCCAGCAGCTTAGAGCAGGGGGCTGAGGAGACCCAGTACTTC. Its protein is CASSLEQGAEETQYF.

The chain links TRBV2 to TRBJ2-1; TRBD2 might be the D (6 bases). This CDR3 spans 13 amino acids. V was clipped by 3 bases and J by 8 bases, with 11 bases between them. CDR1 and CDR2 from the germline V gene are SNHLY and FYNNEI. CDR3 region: CASSDETSYEQFF. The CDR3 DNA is TGTGCCAGCAGTGACGAGACTAGTTATGAGCAGTTCTTC.

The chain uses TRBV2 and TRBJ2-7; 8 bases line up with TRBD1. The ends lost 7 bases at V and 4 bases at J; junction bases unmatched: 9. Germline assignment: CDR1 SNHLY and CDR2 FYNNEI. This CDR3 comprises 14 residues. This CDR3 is CASKDSGGVYEQYF. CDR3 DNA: TGTGCCAGCAAGGATTCAGGGGGCGTTTACGAGCAGTACTTC.

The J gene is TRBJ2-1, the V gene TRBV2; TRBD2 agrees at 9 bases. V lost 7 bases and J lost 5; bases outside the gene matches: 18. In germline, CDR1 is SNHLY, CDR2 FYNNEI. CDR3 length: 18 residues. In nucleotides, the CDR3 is TGTGCCAGCACCCCGGGAGGGTTAGCGGGGGACCTGAACAATGAGCAGTTCTTC. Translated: CASTPGGLAGDLNNEQFF. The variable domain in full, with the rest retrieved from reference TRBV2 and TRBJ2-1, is EPEVTQTPSHQVTQMGQEVILRCVPISNHLYFYWYRQILGQKVEFLVSFYNNEISEKSEIFDDQFSVERPDGSNFTLKIRSTKLEDSAMYFCASTPGGLAGDLNNEQFFGPGTRLTVL.

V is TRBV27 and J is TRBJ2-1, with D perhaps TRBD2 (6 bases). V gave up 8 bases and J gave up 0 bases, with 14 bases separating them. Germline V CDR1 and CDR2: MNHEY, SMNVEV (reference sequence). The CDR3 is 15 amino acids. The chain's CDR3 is CASAAGHSSYNEQFF. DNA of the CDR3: TGTGCCAGCGCCGCGGGGCACAGCTCCTACAATGAGCAGTTCTTC.

The DNA of the CDR3 is TGTGCCAGCAGCTTCGGACAGGGGGCTTTCGGCTACGAGCAGTACTTC. This encodes CASSFGQGAFGYEQYF. The rearrangement links TRBV13 to TRBJ2-7, with 11 bases identical to TRBD1. Germline trimming cut 3 bases from V and 3 bases from J; bases unmatched to any gene: 7. The germline CDR1 and CDR2 sequences are PRHDT and FYEKMQ (reference sequence). The CDR3 is made up of 16 amino acids. Together with reference TRBV13 and TRBJ2-7, the CDR3 gives the full variable domain: AAGVIQSPRHLIKEKRETATLKCYPIPRHDTVYWYQQGPGQDPQFLISFYEKMQSDKGSIPDRFSAQQFSDYHSELNMSSLELGDSALYFCASSFGQGAFGYEQYFGPGTRLTVT.

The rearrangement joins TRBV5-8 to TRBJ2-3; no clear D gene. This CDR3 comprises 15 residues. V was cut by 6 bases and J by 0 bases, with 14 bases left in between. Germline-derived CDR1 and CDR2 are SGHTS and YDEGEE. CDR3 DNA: TGTGCCAGCACCCCGTATGCAGGCAGCACAGATACGCAGTATTTT. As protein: CASTPYAGSTDTQYF.

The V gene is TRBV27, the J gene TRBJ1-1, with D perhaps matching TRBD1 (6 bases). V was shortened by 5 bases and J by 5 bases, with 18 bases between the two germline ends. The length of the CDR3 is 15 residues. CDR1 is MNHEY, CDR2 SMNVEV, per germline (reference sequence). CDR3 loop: CASSPRWGLETEAFF. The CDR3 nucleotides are TGTGCCAGCAGTCCGCGCTGGGGGCTGGAAACTGAAGCTTTCTTT.

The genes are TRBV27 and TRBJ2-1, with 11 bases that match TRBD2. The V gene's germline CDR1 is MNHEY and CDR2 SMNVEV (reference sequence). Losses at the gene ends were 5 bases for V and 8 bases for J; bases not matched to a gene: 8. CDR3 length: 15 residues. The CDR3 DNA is TGTGCCAGCAGTCTTAGCGGGAGGGCCACCCATGAGCAGTTCTTC. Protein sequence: CASSLSGRATHEQFF.

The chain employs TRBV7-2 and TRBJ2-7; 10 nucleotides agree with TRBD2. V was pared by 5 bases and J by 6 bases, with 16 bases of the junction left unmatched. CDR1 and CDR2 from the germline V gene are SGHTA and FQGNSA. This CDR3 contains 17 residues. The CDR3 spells CASSQRGGTPYIGEQYF. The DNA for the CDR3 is TGTGCCAGCAGCCAGCGGGGGGGGACCCCCTATATCGGCGAGCAGTACTTC.

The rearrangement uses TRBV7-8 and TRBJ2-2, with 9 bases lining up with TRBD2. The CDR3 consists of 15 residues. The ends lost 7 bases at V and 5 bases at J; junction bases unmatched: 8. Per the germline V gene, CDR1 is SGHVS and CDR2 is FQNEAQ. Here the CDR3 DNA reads TGTGCCAGCATAATTAGCGGGAGAGGGACCGGGGAGCTGTTTTTT. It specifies CASIISGRGTGELFF.

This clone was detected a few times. This CDR3 reads CASSWDRNIQYF. In DNA, the CDR3 is TGTGCCAGCAGTTGGGACAGGAACATTCAGTACTTC. This chain uses TRBV2 with TRBJ2-4, with TRBD1 matching over 8 bases. V dropped 5 bases and J dropped 7; count of bases not matched to a gene: 1. Germline V gene data show CDR1 as SNHLY and CDR2 as FYNNEI. This CDR3 contains 12 residues. The full variable domain, rest sourced from reference TRBV2 and TRBJ2-4, is EPEVTQTPSHQVTQMGQEVILRCVPISNHLYFYWYRQILGQKVEFLVSFYNNEISEKSEIFDDQFSVERPDGSNFTLKIRSTKLEDSAMYFCASSWDRNIQYFGAGTRLSVL.

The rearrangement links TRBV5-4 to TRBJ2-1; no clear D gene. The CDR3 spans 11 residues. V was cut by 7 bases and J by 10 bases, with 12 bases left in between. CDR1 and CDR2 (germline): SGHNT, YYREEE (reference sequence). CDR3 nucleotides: TGTGCCAGCTCAACCCTCATGGAGCAGTTCTTC. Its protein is CASSTLMEQFF.

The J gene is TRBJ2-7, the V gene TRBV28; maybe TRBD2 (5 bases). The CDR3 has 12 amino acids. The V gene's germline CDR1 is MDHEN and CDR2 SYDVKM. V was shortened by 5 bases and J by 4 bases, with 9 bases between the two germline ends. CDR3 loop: CASSRTGYEQYF. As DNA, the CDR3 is TGTGCCAGCAGTCGGACGGGGTACGAGCAGTACTTC.

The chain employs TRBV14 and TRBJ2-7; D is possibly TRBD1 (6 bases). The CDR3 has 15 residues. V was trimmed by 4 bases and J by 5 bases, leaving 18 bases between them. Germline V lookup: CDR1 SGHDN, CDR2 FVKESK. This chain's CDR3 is CASSPLLTGINEQYF. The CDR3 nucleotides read TGTGCCAGCAGCCCCCTCCTGACAGGAATTAACGAGCAGTACTTC.

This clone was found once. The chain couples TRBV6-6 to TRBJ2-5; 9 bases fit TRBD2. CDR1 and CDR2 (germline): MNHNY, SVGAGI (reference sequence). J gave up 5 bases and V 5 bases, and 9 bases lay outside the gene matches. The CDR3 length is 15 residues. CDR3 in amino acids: CASSPFAGGQETQYF. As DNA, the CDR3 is TGTGCCAGCAGTCCCTTTGCGGGAGGGCAGGAGACCCAGTACTTC.